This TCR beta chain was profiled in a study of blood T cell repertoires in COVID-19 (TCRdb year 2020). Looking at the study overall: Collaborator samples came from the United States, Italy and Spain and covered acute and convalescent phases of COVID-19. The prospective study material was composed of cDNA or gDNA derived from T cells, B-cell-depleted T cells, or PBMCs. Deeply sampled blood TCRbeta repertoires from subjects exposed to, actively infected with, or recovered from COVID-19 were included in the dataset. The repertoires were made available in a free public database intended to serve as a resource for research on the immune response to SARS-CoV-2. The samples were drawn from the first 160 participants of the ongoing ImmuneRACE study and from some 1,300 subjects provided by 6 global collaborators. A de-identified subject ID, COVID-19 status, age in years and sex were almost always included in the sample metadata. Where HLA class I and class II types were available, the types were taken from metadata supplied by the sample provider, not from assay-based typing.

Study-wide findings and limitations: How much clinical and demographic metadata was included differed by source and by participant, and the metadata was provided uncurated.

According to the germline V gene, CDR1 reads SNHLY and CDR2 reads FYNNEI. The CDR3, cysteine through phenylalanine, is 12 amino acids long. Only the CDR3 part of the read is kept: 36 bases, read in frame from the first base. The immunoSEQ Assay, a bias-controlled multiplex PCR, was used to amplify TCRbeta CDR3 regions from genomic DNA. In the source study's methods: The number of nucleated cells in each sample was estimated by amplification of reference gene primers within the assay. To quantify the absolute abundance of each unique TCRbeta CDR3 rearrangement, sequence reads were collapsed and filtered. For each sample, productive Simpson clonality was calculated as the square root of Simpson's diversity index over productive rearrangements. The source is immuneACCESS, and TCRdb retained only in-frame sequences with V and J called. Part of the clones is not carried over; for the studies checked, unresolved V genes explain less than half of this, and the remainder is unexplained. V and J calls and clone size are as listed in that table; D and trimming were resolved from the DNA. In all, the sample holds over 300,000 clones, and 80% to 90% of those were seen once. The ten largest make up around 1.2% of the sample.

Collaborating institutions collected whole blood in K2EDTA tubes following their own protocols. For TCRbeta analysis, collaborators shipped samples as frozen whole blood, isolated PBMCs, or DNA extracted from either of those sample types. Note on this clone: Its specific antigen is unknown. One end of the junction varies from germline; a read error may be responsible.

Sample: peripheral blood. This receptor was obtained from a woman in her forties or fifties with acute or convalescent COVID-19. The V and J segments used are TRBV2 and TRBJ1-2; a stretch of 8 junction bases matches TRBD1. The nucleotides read TGTGCCAGCAGTGAAATCCGGACAGGGTGGGCCTTC. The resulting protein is CASSEIRTGWAF. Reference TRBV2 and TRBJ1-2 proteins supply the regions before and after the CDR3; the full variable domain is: EPEVTQTPSHQVTQMGQEVILRCVPISNHLYFYWYRQILGQKVEFLVSFYNNEISEKSEIFDDQFSVERPDGSNFTLKIRSTKLEDSAMYFCASSEIRTGWAFGSGTRLTVV.